A selection of T cell receptor beta chains follows, all from one sample in a study of CD4 T cells in relation to SARS-CoV-2 and coronaviruses. TCRdb's copy holds only in-frame clones and misses some; the assay was immunoSEQ multiplex PCR. Found here are about 59,000 clones, 75% to 90% of them singletons; the top ten hold about 1.4%. The specimen sequenced was memory CD4+ T cells from PBMCs. These receptor sequences come from a human donor in good health. The CDR3 runs from the conserved cysteine through the conserved F or W. D genes are given only for firm matches. A clone size is listed for some rows: how often the clone was seen (once, few, many), or a class if it is expanded.

cdr3_length	v_call	j_call	clone_size	d_call	cdr3_nt	cdr3_aa
12	TRBV3-1/TRBV3-2	TRBJ1-2	-	-	TGTGCCAGCAGCCAAGGGGCTTATGGCTACACCTTC	CASSQGAYGYTF
16	TRBV3-1/TRBV3-2	TRBJ2-1	-	TRBD2	TGTGCCAGCAGCCCCCAACTAGCGGGAGGGCGCAATGAGCAGTTCTTC	CASSPQLAGGRNEQFF
12	TRBV27	TRBJ2-1	-	-	TGTGCCAGCAGTTTATTCCCTAATGAGCAGTTCTTC	CASSLFPNEQFF
15	TRBV15	TRBJ2-1	-	TRBD2	TGTGCCACCAGCAGCAGCGGGAGGGCCTACAATGAGCAGTTCTTC	CATSSSGRAYNEQFF
15	TRBV2	TRBJ2-2	-	-	TGTGCCAGCAGTGTTAACAGGGAGGCCACCGGGGAGCTGTTTTTT	CASSVNREATGELFF
15	TRBV18	TRBJ2-7	-	TRBD2	TGTGCCAGCTCACCACTCAGCGGGAGGGCCTCCGAGCAGTACTTC	CASSPLSGRASEQYF
14	TRBV7-3	TRBJ2-5	once	TRBD1	TGTGCCAGCAGCCCCGGACAGGGGGTTGCGACCCAGTACTTC	CASSPGQGVATQYF
15	TRBV2	TRBJ2-3	-	TRBD2	TGTGCCAGCAACTTAGCGGGAGGGCCTTCGGGAACGCAGTATTTT	CASNLAGGPSGTQYF
13	TRBV12-3/TRBV12-4	TRBJ1-2	-	-	TGTGCCAGCAGAACTAACGGAATCTATGGCTACACCTTC	CASRTNGIYGYTF
15	TRBV2	TRBJ2-2	-	TRBD1	TGTGCCAGCAAAGCACAGGGGGCGCGGACCGGGGAGCTGTTTTTT	CASKAQGARTGELFF
14	TRBV7-2	TRBJ2-1	-	-	TGTGCCAGCAGCGCTGCAGGACTCCTGGCGGCGCAGTTCTTC	CASSAAGLLAAQFF
18	TRBV9	TRBJ2-1	-	TRBD1	TGTGCCAGCAGCGTAACGGCAACAGGGGCCAACTCCTACAATGAGCAGTTCTTC	CASSVTATGANSYNEQFF
15	TRBV4-1	TRBJ1-5	-	-	TGCGCCAGCAGCCAAAGACAGGATCCCAATCAGCCCCAGCATTTT	CASSQRQDPNQPQHF
14	TRBV6-5	TRBJ2-7	few	-	TGTGCCAGCACCGTGGGGACAATAAACTACGAGCAGTACTTC	CASTVGTINYEQYF